Each of the 16 T cell receptor beta chains below was sequenced from the same sample in a study of CD8 T cells in Susac syndrome. RNA amounts of roughly 0.45 to 1 ug underwent reverse transcription with random hexamers. TCRdb passed the immunoSEQ multiplex PCR reads through MiXCR, listing each CDR3 protein once. The sample has about 120,000 distinct CDR3 sequences, around 90% seen once. Specimen: CD4+ T cells from PBMCs. These receptors were taken from a human donor in good health.

The DNA of the CDR3 is TGTGCCAGCAGCATCACTCTGGCGGGGATGAACACTGAAGCTTTCTTT. Translation: CASSITLAGMNTEAFF. The chain combines TRBV7-9 with TRBJ1-1, with no clear D. This CDR3 has 16 amino acids. Trimming shortened V by 5 bases and J by 0 bases, and 16 bases separated the two germline ends. The germline V gene has CDR1 SEHNR and CDR2 FQNEAQ (reference sequence).

The rearrangement links TRBV20-1 to TRBJ2-3; D remains ambiguous. Trimming took 3 bases from V and 4 from J, leaving 11 bases between them. The V gene's germline CDR1 is DFQATT and CDR2 SNEGSKA (reference sequence). CDR3 length equals 13 residues. CDR3 nucleotide sequence: TGCAGTGCTAGGAAAGGGAAGGCAGATACGCAGTATTTT. It yields the protein CSARKGKADTQYF.

The chain links TRBV27 to TRBJ2-3, with D maybe TRBD2 (5 bases). The germline CDR1 and CDR2 sequences are MNHEY and SMNVEV (reference sequence). V was trimmed by 5 bases and J by 4 bases, leaving 19 bases between them. The CDR3 totals 16 residues. CDR3 sequence (DNA): TGTGCCAGCAGTCCCTGGAGGAAAGGGCAGGCAGATACGCAGTATTTT. It codes for CASSPWRKGQADTQYF.

This chain joins TRBV7-2 and TRBJ1-6; 9 nucleotides agree with TRBD1. Germline-derived CDR1 and CDR2 are SGHTA and FQGNSA. The length of the CDR3 is 14 residues. The ends lost 5 bases at V and 11 bases at J; junction bases unmatched: 7. The CDR3 DNA is TGTGCCAGCAGCGGGGGACAGGGTTCTACACCCCTCCACTTT. Residues: CASSGGQGSTPLHF. Full variable domain (rest looked up from reference TRBV7-2 and TRBJ1-6): GAGVSQSPSNKVTEKGKDVELRCDPISGHTALYWYRQSLGQGLEFLIYFQGNSAPDKSGLPSDRFSAERTGGSVSTLTIQRTQQEDSAVYLCASSGGQGSTPLHFGNGTRLTVT.

The rearrangement links TRBV29-1 to TRBJ2-3; TRBD2 aligns across 13 bases. The CDR3 covers 16 residues. V was pared by 3 bases and J by 2 bases, with 5 bases of the junction left unmatched. Germline lookup yields CDR1 SQVTM and CDR2 ANQGSEA. The CDR3 DNA follows: TGCAGCGTTGAGACTAGCGGGAGGCCCGTCACAGATACGCAGTATTTT. Its protein is CSVETSGRPVTDTQYF.

This chain links TRBV9 with TRBJ2-7; 8 nucleotides agree with TRBD1. The CDR3 runs to 14 residues. CDR1 and CDR2 from the germline V gene are SGDLS and YYNGEE. Trimming at V came to 3 bases and at J to 2 bases, leaving 4 bases not matched to a gene. The chain's CDR3 is CASSAGQGTYEQYF. As DNA, the CDR3 is TGTGCCAGCAGCGCCGGACAGGGAACCTACGAGCAGTACTTC.

V and J are TRBV29-1 and TRBJ2-4; D perhaps matches TRBD1 (6 bases). V dropped 2 bases and J dropped 6 bases, with 14 bases sitting between them. CDR3 length: 14 amino acids. Germline loops: CDR1 SQVTM, CDR2 ANQGSEA. The CDR3 sequence is CSVEYTGIGNIQYF. DNA for the CDR3: TGCAGCGTTGAATACACAGGGATAGGAAACATTCAGTACTTC.

This chain connects TRBV11-2 to TRBJ2-4; TRBD2 aligns across 12 bases. This CDR3 spans 20 amino acids. CDR1 and CDR2 from the germline V gene are SGHAT and FQNNGV. V gave up 1 base and J gave up 3 bases; unmatched junction bases: 13. CDR3 sequence: CASSLGWASGRGTHKNIQYF. Here the CDR3 DNA reads TGTGCCAGCAGCTTAGGGTGGGCTAGCGGGAGGGGGACGCACAAAAACATTCAGTACTTC.

The chain employs TRBV3-1 and TRBJ1-4; D gene unclear. Trimming cost V 4 bases and J 5 bases, with 11 bases left between them. Germline V gene data show CDR1 as LGHDT and CDR2 as YNNKEL (reference sequence). The CDR3 is made up of 14 amino acids. The CDR3 nucleotides are TGTGCCAGCAGCCTCCTGGGGTTAAATGAAAAACTGTTTTTT. Encoded protein: CASSLLGLNEKLFF.

The rearrangement joins TRBV15 to TRBJ1-4; no firm D call. V was trimmed by 5 bases and J by 3 bases, leaving 16 bases between them. Germline CDR1 reads LNHNV; CDR2 reads YYDKDF (reference sequence). The CDR3 covers 16 residues. The CDR3 here is CATSGRHSPSNEKLFF. CDR3 sequence (DNA): TGTGCCACCAGCGGAAGACACTCACCCTCTAATGAAAAACTGTTTTTT. The complete variable domain, with remaining parts taken from reference TRBV15 and TRBJ1-4, reads DAMVIQNPRYQVTQFGKPVTLSCSQTLNHNVMYWYQQKSSQAPKLLFHYYDKDFNNEADTPDNFQSRRPNTSFCFLDIRSPGLGDTAMYLCATSGRHSPSNEKLFFGSGTQLSVL.

The chain links TRBV19 to TRBJ1-2; D remains unclear. V lost 6 bases to trimming and J lost 5 bases, with 16 bases between them. Per the germline V gene, CDR1 is LNHDA and CDR2 is SQIVND (reference sequence). This CDR3 contains 14 residues. CDR3 protein: CASSHTPSTYGYTF. Here the CDR3 DNA reads TGTGCCAGTAGCCATACTCCCTCCACTTATGGCTACACCTTC.

The rearrangement links TRBV11-2 to TRBJ1-1; 9 bases map to TRBD1. This CDR3 is built from 13 residues. Germline-derived CDR1 and CDR2 are SGHAT and FQNNGV. The J segment lost 10 bases and the V segment lost 1 base, leaving 4 bases of the junction unmatched. The CDR3 DNA reads TGTGCCAGCAGCTTAGGGGGACAGGGAGCAGCTTTCTTT. Translation gives CASSLGGQGAAFF.

This sequence joins TRBV12-3 or TRBV12-4 and TRBJ2-3; D not resolved. Between the trimmed V and J ends, which lost 1 base and 0 bases, there was a span of 8 bases. The CDR3 length is 15 residues. The CDR3 sequence is CASSLGGASTDTQYF. CDR3 sequence (DNA): TGTGCCAGCAGTTTAGGCGGCGCTAGCACAGATACGCAGTATTTT.

The chain employs TRBV6-2 or TRBV6-3 and TRBJ1-1; the D is unclear. Between the trimmed V and J ends, which lost 8 bases and 3 bases, there was a span of 7 bases. The CDR3 spans 11 residues. Germline CDR1 and CDR2: MNHEY and SVGEGT. CDR3 loop: CASARDTEAFF. Here the CDR3 DNA reads TGTGCCAGCGCTCGAGACACTGAAGCTTTCTTT.

This clonotype was seen a single time. The rearrangement uses TRBV5-6 and TRBJ1-5, with 8 bases matching TRBD1. Germline V gene sequence: CDR1 SGHDT, CDR2 YYEEEE. This CDR3 spans 15 amino acids. J lost 2 bases, V lost 5 bases, and 6 bases had no gene match. CDR3 nucleotide sequence: TGTGCCAGCAGTCGGACAGGGTCGGGCAATCAGCCCCAGCATTTT. Its translation: CASSRTGSGNQPQHF.

This sequence joins TRBV5-1 and TRBJ1-2, with D maybe TRBD1 (5 bases). Trimming stripped 4 bases from V and 4 bases from J, with 17 bases between. Germline CDR1 is SGHRS and CDR2 is YFSETQ. This CDR3 has 15 residues. In DNA, the CDR3 is TGCGCCAGCAGCAGTGCCGGGACTCTTTCCTATGGCTACACCTTC. Translation: CASSSAGTLSYGYTF.